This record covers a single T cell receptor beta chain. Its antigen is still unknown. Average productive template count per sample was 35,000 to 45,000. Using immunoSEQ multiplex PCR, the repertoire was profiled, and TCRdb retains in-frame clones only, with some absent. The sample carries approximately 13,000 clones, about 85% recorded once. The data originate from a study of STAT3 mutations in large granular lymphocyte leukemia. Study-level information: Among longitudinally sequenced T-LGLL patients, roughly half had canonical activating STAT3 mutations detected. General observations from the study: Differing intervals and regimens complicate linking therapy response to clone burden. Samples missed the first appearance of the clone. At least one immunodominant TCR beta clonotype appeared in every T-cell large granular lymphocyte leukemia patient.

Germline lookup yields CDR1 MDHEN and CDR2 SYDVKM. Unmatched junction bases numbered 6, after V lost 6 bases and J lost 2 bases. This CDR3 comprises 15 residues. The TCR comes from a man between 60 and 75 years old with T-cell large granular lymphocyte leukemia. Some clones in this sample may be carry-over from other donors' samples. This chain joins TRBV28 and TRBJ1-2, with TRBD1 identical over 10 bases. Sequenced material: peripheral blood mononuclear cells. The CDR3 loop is CASRTGTGENYGYTF. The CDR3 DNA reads TGTGCCAGCAGGACCGGGACAGGGGAAAACTATGGCTACACCTTC.